This TCR beta chain derives from a study of T cell responses to AZD1222 COVID-19 vaccine. Study-wide points: Only a handful of AZD1222 recipients, six or seven in all, had baseline seropositivity. The sample set comprised mostly white British donors with more females, and clonal diversity was possibly underestimated. It was only after the peak T cell response that any repertoires were sampled.

Sequencing used immunoSEQ multiplex PCR; TCRdb keeps in-frame clones, though not all of them. The sample holds some 150,000 clones, about 91% seen once. Recipients boosted at about 4 weeks or about 12 weeks are pooled. The CDR3 consists of 16 residues. Trimming stripped 5 bases from V and 3 bases from J, with 16 bases between. In germline, CDR1 is SGHAT, CDR2 FQNNGV. A note on this clone: Its specificity is unknown.

Sequenced material: peripheral blood, taken 28 days after the second AZD1222 dose. This TCR derives from an adult who received the AZD1222 COVID-19 vaccine. The chain has TRBV11-2 and TRBJ2-2; TRBD2 is a possible D gene (6 bases). The CDR3 coding sequence is TGTGCCAGCAGCCCCGTTTATGGGAGGTACACCGGGGAGCTGTTTTTT. The encoded protein is CASSPVYGRYTGELFF.